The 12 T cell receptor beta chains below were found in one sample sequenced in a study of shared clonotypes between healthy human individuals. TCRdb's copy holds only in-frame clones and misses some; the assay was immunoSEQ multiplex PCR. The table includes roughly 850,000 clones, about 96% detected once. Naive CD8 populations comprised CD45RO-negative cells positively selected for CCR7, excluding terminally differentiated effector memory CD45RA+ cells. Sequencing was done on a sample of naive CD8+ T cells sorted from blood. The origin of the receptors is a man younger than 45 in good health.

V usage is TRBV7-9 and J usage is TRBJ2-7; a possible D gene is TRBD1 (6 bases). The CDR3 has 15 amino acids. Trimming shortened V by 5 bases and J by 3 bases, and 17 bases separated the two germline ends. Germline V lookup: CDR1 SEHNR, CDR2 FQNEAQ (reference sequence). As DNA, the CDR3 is TGTGCCAGCAGCCGACCGGGACACGTACTCTACGAGCAGTACTTC. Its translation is CASSRPGHVLYEQYF.

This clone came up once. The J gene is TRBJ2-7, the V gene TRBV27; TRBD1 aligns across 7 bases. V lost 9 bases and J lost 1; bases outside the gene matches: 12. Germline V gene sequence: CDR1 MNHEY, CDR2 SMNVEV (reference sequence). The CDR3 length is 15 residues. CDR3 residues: CASKRQGPGSYEQYF. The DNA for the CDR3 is TGTGCCAGTAAACGACAGGGCCCGGGGTCCTACGAGCAGTACTTC.

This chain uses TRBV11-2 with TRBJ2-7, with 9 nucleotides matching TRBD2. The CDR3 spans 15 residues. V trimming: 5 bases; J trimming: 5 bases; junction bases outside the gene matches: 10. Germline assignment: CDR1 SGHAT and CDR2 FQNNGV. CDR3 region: CASSTALGLANEQYF. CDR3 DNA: TGTGCCAGCAGCACGGCTCTGGGACTAGCTAACGAGCAGTACTTC.

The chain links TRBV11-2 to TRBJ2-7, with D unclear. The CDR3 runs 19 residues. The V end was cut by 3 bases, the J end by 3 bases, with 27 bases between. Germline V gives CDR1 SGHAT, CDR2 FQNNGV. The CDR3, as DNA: TGTGCCAGCAGCTTGTATAGGACCAATTTTCGGAGTATTTTCTACGAGCAGTACTTC. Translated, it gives CASSLYRTNFRSIFYEQYF.

Here the CDR3 reads CASRRGLAAQYF. The CDR3 DNA reads as TGTGCCAGCAGACGGGGACTAGCGGCGCAGTACTTC. The chain has TRBV7-2 and TRBJ2-7; 11 nucleotides agree with TRBD2. Per the germline V gene, CDR1 is SGHTA and CDR2 is FQGNSA. CDR3 size: 12 residues. Trimming at V came to 6 bases and at J to 9 bases, leaving 4 bases not matched to a gene. Filled out from reference TRBV7-2 and TRBJ2-7, the complete variable domain reads GAGVSQSPSNKVTEKGKDVELRCDPISGHTALYWYRQSLGQGLEFLIYFQGNSAPDKSGLPSDRFSAERTGGSVSTLTIQRTQQEDSAVYLCASRRGLAAQYFGPGTRLTVT.

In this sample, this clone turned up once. CDR3 sequence: CASRDRRNEQFF. In DNA, the CDR3 is TGTGCCAGCAGGGACAGGCGAAATGAGCAGTTCTTC. The V gene is TRBV2, the J gene TRBJ2-1; 7 bases match TRBD1. In germline, CDR1 is SNHLY, CDR2 FYNNEI. V was clipped by 6 bases and J by 7 bases; unmatched bases: 3. This CDR3 has 12 amino acids.

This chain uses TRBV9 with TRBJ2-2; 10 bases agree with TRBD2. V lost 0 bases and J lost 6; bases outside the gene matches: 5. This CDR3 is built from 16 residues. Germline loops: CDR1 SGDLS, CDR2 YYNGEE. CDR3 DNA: TGTGCCAGCAGCGTAGCTAGCGGGAGTCTCGCCGGGGAGCTGTTTTTT. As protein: CASSVASGSLAGELFF.

The CDR3 DNA reads TGTGCCACCAGCGGGGGAATAAGCTCCTACAATGAGCAGTTCTTC. Protein: CATSGGISSYNEQFF. The V call is TRBV15, the J call TRBJ2-1; D may correspond to TRBD1 or TRBD2 (5 bases each). CDR1 and CDR2 (germline): LNHNV, YYDKDF (reference sequence). Trimming removed 5 bases from V and 0 bases from J, with 11 bases in between. CDR3 size: 15 residues.

CDR3 protein: CASSPGTSGNTIYF. The DNA of the CDR3 is TGTGCCAGCAGCCCCGGGACCTCTGGAAACACCATATATTTT. The chain recombines TRBV11-2 with TRBJ1-3; TRBD1 is a possible D gene (5 bases). This CDR3 is built from 14 residues. The V end lost 5 bases, the J end lost 0 bases, and 8 bases lay between the germline ends. In germline, CDR1 is SGHAT, CDR2 FQNNGV. Full variable domain (rest looked up from reference TRBV11-2 and TRBJ1-3): EAGVAQSPRYKIIEKRQSVAFWCNPISGHATLYWYQQILGQGPKLLIQFQNNGVVDDSQLPKDRFSAERLKGVDSTLKIQPAKLEDSAVYLCASSPGTSGNTIYFGEGSWLTVV.

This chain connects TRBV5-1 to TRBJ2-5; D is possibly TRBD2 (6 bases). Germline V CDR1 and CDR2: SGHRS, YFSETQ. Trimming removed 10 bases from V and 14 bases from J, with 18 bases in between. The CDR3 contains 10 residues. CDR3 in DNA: TGCGCCGGGGGGTTCAGAGCCCCTTACTTC. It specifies CAGGFRAPYF.

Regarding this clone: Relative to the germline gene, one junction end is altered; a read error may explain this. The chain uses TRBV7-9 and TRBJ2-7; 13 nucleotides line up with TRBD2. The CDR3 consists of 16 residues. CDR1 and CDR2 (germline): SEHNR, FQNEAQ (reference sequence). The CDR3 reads CAGSQVGTSGIYEQYF. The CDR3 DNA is TGTGCCGGCAGCCAGGTGGGGACTAGCGGGATTTACGAGCAGTACTTC.

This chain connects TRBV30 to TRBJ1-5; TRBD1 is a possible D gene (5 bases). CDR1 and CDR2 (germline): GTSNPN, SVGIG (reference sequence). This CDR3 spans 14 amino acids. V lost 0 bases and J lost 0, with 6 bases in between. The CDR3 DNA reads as TGTGCCTGGAGTGTAGACAGTAGCAATCAGCCCCAGCATTTT. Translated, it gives CAWSVDSSNQPQHF. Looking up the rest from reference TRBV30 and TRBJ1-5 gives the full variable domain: SQTIHQWPATLVQPVGSPLSLECTVEGTSNPNLYWYRQAAGRGLQLLFYSVGIGQISSEVPQNLSASRPQDRQFILSSKKLLLSDSGFYLCAWSVDSSNQPQHFGDGTRLSIL.